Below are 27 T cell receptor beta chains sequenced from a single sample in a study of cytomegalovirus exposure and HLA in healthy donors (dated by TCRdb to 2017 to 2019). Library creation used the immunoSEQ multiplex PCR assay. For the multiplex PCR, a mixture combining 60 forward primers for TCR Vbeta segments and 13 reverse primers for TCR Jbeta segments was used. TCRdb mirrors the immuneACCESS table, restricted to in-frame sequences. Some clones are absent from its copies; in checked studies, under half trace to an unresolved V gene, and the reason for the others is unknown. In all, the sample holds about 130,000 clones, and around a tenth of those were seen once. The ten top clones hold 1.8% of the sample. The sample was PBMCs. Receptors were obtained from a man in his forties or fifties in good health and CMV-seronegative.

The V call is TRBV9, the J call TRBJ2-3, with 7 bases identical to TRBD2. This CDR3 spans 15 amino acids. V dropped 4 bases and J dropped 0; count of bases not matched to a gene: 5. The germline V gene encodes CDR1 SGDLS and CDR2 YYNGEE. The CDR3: CASSSRGGSTDTQYF. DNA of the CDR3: TGTGCCAGCAGCTCTCGCGGGGGAAGCACAGATACGCAGTATTTT. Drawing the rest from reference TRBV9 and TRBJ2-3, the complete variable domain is DSGVTQTPKHLITATGQRVTLRCSPRSGDLSVYWYQQSLDQGLQFLIQYYNGEERAKGNILERFSAQQFPDLHSELNLSSLELGDSALYFCASSSRGGSTDTQYFGPGTRLTVL.

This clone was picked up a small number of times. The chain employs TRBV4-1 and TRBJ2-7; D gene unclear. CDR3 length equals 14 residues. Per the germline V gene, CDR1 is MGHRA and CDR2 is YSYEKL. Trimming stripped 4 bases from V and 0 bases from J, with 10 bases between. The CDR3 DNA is TGCGCCAGCAGCCCCTTCGGCGGCTCCTACGAGCAGTACTTC. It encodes CASSPFGGSYEQYF.

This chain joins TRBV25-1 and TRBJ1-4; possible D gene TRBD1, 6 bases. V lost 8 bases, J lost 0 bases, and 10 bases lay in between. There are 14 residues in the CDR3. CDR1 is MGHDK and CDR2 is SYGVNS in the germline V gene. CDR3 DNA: TGTGCCAGCGGTAGACAGGCAACTAATGAAAAACTGTTTTTT. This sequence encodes CASGRQATNEKLFF.

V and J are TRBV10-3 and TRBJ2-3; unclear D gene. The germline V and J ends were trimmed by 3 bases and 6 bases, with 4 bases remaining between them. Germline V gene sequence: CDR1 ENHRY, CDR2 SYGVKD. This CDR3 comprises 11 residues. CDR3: CAISDGDTQYF. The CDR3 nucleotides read TGTGCCATCAGTGACGGGGATACGCAGTATTTT.

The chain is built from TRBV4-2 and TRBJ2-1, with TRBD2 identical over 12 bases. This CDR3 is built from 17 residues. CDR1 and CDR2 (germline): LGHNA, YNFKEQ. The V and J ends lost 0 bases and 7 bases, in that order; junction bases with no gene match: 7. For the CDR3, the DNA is TGTGCCAGCAGCCAAGATGAAGGACTAGCGGGAACGAATGAGCAGTTCTTC. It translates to CASSQDEGLAGTNEQFF.

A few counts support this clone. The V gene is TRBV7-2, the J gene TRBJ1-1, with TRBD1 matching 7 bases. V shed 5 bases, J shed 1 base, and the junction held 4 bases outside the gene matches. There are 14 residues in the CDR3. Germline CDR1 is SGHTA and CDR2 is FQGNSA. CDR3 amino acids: CASSTRTGNTEAFF. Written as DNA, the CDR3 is TGTGCCAGCAGCACCCGGACAGGGAACACTGAAGCTTTCTTT. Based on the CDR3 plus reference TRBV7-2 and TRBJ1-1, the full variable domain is GAGVSQSPSNKVTEKGKDVELRCDPISGHTALYWYRQSLGQGLEFLIYFQGNSAPDKSGLPSDRFSAERTGGSVSTLTIQRTQQEDSAVYLCASSTRTGNTEAFFGQGTRLTVV.

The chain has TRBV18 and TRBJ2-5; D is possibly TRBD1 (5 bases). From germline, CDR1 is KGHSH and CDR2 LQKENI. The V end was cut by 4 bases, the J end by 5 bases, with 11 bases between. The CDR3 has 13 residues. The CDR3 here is CASSQGFRETQYF. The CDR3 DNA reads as TGTGCCAGCTCACAGGGGTTTCGGGAGACCCAGTACTTC. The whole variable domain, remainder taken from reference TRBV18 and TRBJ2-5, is NAGVMQNPRHLVRRRGQEARLRCSPMKGHSHVYWYRQLPEEGLKFMVYLQKENIIDESGMPKERFSAEFPKEGPSILRIQQVVRGDSAAYFCASSQGFRETQYFGPGTRLLVL.

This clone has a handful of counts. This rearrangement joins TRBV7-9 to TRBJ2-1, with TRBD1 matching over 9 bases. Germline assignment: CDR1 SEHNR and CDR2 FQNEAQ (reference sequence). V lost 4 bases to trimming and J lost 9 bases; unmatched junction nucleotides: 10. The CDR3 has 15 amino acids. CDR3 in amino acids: CASSSSEQTGGEQFF. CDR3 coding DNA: TGTGCCAGCAGCTCCAGCGAGCAGACAGGGGGTGAGCAGTTCTTC.

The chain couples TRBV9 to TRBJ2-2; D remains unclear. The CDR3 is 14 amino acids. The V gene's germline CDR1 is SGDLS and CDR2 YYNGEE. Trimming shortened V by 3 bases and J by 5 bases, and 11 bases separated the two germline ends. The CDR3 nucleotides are TGTGCCAGCAGCGCTTTGGAGTCTACCGGGGAGCTGTTTTTT. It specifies CASSALESTGELFF.

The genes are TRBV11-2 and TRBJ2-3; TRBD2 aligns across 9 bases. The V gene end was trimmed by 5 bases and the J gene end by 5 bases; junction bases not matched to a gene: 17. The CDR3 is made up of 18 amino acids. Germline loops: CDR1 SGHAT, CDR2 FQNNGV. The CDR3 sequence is CASSQQSGASGKGDTQYF. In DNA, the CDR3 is TGTGCCAGCAGCCAACAATCGGGGGCTAGCGGGAAGGGAGATACGCAGTATTTT.

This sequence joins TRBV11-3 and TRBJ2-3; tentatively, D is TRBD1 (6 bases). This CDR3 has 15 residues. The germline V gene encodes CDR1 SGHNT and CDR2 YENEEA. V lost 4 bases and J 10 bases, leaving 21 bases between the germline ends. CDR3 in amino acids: CASSSLGGDPPAQYF. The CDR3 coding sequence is TGTGCCAGCAGCTCATTAGGGGGTGACCCACCGGCGCAGTATTTT.

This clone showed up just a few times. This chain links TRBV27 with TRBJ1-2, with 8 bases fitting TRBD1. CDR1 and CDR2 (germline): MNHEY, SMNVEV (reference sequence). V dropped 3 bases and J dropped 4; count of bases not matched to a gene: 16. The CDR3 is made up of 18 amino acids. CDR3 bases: TGTGCCAGCAGTTTTGAGGGAGGGTACAGGGGGGGAATCTATGGCTACACCTTC. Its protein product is CASSFEGGYRGGIYGYTF.

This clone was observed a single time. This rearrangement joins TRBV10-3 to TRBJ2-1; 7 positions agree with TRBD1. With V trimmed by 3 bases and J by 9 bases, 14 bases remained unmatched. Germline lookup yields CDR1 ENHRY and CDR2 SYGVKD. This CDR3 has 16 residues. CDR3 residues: CAISDPGQPTGLEQFF. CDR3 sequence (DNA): TGTGCCATCAGTGACCCGGGACAGCCTACTGGGCTTGAGCAGTTCTTC.

The CDR3 region has the DNA TGTGCCAGTAGTCGGGGAGTCCTAGCGGGAGGCAACAATGAGCAGTTCTTC. Protein sequence: CASSRGVLAGGNNEQFF. The chain employs TRBV19 and TRBJ2-1, with 11 bases that match TRBD2. Germline V gene lookup returns CDR1 LNHDA and CDR2 SQIVND (reference sequence). CDR3 length: 17 residues. The V gene end was trimmed by 5 bases and the J gene end by 5 bases; junction bases not matched to a gene: 11.

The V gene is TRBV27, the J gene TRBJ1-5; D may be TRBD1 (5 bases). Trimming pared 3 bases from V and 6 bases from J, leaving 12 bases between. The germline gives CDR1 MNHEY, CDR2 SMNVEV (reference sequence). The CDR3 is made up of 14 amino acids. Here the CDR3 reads CASSLGWGSQPQHF. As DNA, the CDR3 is TGTGCCAGCAGTTTGGGCTGGGGCAGTCAGCCCCAGCATTTT.

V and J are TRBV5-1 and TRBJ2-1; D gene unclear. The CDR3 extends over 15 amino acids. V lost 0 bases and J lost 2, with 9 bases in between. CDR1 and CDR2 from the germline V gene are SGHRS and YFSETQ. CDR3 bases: TGCGCCAGCAGCTTGGAAGGTGGAGCCTACAATGAGCAGTTCTTC. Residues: CASSLEGGAYNEQFF.

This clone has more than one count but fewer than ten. DNA for the CDR3: TGTGCCAGCAGGCAAACCGGGACAGGATCTGGAAACACCATATATTTT. The encoded protein is CASRQTGTGSGNTIYF. This chain connects TRBV7-9 to TRBJ1-3, with 8 bases matching TRBD1. Trimming took 6 bases from V and 1 from J; bases not matched to a gene: 8. This CDR3 has 16 amino acids. CDR1 is SEHNR and CDR2 is FQNEAQ in the germline V gene (reference sequence).

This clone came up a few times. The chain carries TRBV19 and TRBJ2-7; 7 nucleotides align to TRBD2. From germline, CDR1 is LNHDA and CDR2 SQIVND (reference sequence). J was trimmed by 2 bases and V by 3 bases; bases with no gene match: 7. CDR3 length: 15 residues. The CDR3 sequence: CASSMVASGTYEQYF. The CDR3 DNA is TGTGCCAGTAGTATGGTAGCTAGCGGTACCTACGAGCAGTACTTC.

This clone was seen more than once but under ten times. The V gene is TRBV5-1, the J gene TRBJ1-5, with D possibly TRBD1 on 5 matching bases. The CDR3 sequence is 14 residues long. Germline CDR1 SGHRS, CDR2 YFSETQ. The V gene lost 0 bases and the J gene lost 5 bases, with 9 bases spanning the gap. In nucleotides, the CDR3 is TGCGCCAGCAGCTTGGCGGGGGTAGATCAGCCCCAGCATTTT. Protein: CASSLAGVDQPQHF. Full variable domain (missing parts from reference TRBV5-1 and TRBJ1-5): KAGVTQTPRYLIKTRGQQVTLSCSPISGHRSVSWYQQTPGQGLQFLFEYFSETQRNKGNFPGRFSGRQFSNSRSEMNVSTLELGDSALYLCASSLAGVDQPQHFGDGTRLSIL.

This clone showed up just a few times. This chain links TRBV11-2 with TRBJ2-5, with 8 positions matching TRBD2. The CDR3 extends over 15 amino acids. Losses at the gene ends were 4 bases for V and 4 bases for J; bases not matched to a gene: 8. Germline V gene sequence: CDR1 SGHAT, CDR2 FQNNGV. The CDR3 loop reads CASSYSGRAGETQYF. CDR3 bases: TGTGCCAGCAGCTATTCCGGGAGGGCGGGAGAGACCCAGTACTTC.

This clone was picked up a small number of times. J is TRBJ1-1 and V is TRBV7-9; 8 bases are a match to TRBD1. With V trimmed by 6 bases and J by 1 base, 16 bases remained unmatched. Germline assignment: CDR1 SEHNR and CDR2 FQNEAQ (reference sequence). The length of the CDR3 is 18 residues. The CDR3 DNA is TGTGCCAGCAGTTCCGGGACAGGTATTTCCCGGAAGAACACTGAAGCTTTCTTT. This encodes CASSSGTGISRKNTEAFF. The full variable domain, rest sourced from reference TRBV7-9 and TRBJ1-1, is DTGVSQNPRHKITKRGQNVTFRCDPISEHNRLYWYRQTLGQGPEFLTYFQNEAQLEKSRLLSDRFSAERPKGSFSTLEIQRTEQGDSAMYLCASSSGTGISRKNTEAFFGQGTRLTVV.

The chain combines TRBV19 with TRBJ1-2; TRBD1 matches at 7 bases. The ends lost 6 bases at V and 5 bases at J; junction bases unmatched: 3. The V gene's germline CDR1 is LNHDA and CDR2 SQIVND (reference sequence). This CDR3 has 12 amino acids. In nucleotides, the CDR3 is TGTGCCAGTAGATGGGACAGTTATGGCTACACCTTC. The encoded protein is CASRWDSYGYTF.

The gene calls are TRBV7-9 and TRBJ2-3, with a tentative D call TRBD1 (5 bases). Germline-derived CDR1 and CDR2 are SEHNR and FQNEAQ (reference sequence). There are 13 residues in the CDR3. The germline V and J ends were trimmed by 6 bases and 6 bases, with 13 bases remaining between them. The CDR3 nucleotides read TGTGCCAGCAGACTGGGGCCGCTGGATACGCAGTATTTT. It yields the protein CASRLGPLDTQYF. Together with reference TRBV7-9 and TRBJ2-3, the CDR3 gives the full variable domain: DTGVSQNPRHKITKRGQNVTFRCDPISEHNRLYWYRQTLGQGPEFLTYFQNEAQLEKSRLLSDRFSAERPKGSFSTLEIQRTEQGDSAMYLCASRLGPLDTQYFGPGTRLTVL.

CDR3 DNA sequence: TGTGCCAGCAGCTTGGTTAGAAACTACAATGAGCAGTTCTTC. It is translated as CASSLVRNYNEQFF. The chain uses TRBV11-2 and TRBJ2-1; unclear D gene. The CDR3 sequence is 14 residues long. Germline lookup yields CDR1 SGHAT and CDR2 FQNNGV. Trimming stripped 3 bases from V and 3 bases from J, with 9 bases between. The full variable domain, completed using reference TRBV11-2 and TRBJ2-1, is EAGVAQSPRYKIIEKRQSVAFWCNPISGHATLYWYQQILGQGPKLLIQFQNNGVVDDSQLPKDRFSAERLKGVDSTLKIQPAKLEDSAVYLCASSLVRNYNEQFFGPGTRLTVL.

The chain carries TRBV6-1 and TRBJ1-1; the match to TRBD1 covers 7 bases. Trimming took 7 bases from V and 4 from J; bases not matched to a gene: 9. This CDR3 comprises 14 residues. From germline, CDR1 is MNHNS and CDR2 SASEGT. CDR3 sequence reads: CASNLGDSGTEAFF. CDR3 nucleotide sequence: TGTGCCAGCAACCTGGGGGACAGCGGCACTGAAGCTTTCTTT.

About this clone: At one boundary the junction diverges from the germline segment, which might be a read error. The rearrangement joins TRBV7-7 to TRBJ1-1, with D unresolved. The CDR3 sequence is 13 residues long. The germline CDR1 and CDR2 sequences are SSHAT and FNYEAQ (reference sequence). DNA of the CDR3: TGTGCTAGCAGCTTATCAGGGAACACTGAAGCTTTCTTT. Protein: CASSLSGNTEAFF.

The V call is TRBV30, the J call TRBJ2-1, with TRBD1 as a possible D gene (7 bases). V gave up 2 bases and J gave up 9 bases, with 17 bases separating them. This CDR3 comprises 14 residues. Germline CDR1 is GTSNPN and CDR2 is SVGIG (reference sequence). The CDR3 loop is CAWSFLQGGSEQFF. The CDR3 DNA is TGTGCCTGGAGTTTTCTTCAGGGGGGAAGTGAGCAGTTCTTC.